These 7 T cell receptor beta chains were sequenced from one sample in a study of blood T cell repertoires in COVID-19. Here immunoSEQ multiplex PCR was the method, and the copy in TCRdb shows in-frame clones only, minus some. The sample holds about 210,000 clones, 82% seen once. The specimen was peripheral blood. These receptors were taken from a woman in her thirties or forties with acute or convalescent COVID-19.

This rearrangement joins TRBV27 to TRBJ2-3, with 10 bases matching TRBD2. V lost 6 bases to trimming and J lost 1 base; unmatched junction nucleotides: 7. The CDR3 is made up of 16 amino acids. Germline V gene sequence: CDR1 MNHEY, CDR2 SMNVEV (reference sequence). The CDR3 region is CASSRGLAARTDTQYF. The CDR3 DNA sequence: TGTGCCAGCAGCCGAGGACTAGCGGCCCGCACAGATACGCAGTATTTT.

The CDR3 region is CASSQWTSGRAGDTQYF. CDR3 nucleotide sequence: TGTGCCAGCAGCCAGTGGACTAGCGGGAGGGCCGGGGATACGCAGTATTTT. This chain joins TRBV4-2 and TRBJ2-3, with 15 nucleotides matching TRBD2. The CDR3 totals 17 residues. Germline CDR1 LGHNA, CDR2 YNFKEQ. With V trimmed by 3 bases and J by 6 bases, 7 bases remained unmatched.

The sample holds a few counts of this clone. The chain couples TRBV6-2 or TRBV6-3 to TRBJ1-5, with 7 bases lining up with TRBD1. The CDR3 is 14 residues long. V shed 5 bases and J 2 bases; nucleotides not matched to a gene: 3. The germline V gene has CDR1 MNHEY and CDR2 SVGEGT. CDR3 protein: CASSRTGGNQPQHF. CDR3 coding DNA: TGTGCCAGCAGTCGAACAGGGGGCAATCAGCCCCAGCATTTT.

The V and J genes are TRBV6-5 and TRBJ1-4; 7 nucleotides line up with TRBD1. V shed 2 bases, J shed 3 bases, and the junction held 3 bases outside the gene matches. Per the germline V gene, CDR1 is MNHEY and CDR2 is SVGAGI. There are 15 residues in the CDR3. CDR3 nucleotide sequence: TGTGCCAGCAGTTACCAGGGGGAGGCTAATGAAAAACTGTTTTTT. This gives the protein CASSYQGEANEKLFF.

A note on this clone: Other nucleotide sequences in the sample specify the same CDR3. The chain links TRBV6-5 to TRBJ2-5; the match to TRBD2 covers 9 bases. This CDR3 is 13 amino acids long. Per germline, CDR1 MNHEY and CDR2 SVGAGI. Trimming cost V 6 bases and J 5 bases; bases outside gene matches: 4. For the CDR3, the DNA is TGTGCCAGCAGGCGGGGGGGCGGGGAGACCCAGTACTTC. Translating it yields CASRRGGGETQYF.

This clone was counted at least ten times. The chain joins TRBV7-9 to TRBJ2-5; tentative D call: TRBD2 (5 bases). The germline V and J ends were trimmed by 5 bases and 0 bases, with 16 bases remaining between them. Germline lookup yields CDR1 SEHNR and CDR2 FQNEAQ (reference sequence). The CDR3 covers 16 residues. This chain's CDR3 is CASSHPQRTDQETQYF. The CDR3 region has the DNA TGTGCCAGCAGCCACCCCCAGCGGACTGACCAAGAGACCCAGTACTTC.

The chain carries TRBV4-1 and TRBJ2-2, with 8 nucleotides matching TRBD1. The V gene end was trimmed by 4 bases and the J gene end by 5 bases; junction bases not matched to a gene: 9. The CDR3 covers 16 residues. Germline V gene lookup returns CDR1 MGHRA and CDR2 YSYEKL. The CDR3 region is CASSPKQGGWTGELFF. The DNA for the CDR3 is TGCGCCAGCAGCCCCAAACAGGGGGGTTGGACCGGGGAGCTGTTTTTT.